These T cell receptor beta chains were read from a single sample in a study of blood T cell repertoires in COVID-19. This table comes from immunoSEQ multiplex PCR, and its TCRdb copy is limited to in-frame clones, with some not included. The table lists about 200,000 clones, 86% of them singletons. The sequencing input was PBMCs or T cells enriched from blood (not recorded which). These receptors were collected from a woman aged 25-40 years who had been exposed to COVID-19. The conserved cysteine and the conserved F or W are not part of the CDR3 here.

>TRBV30|TRBJ2-5
AWDRGRWSETQY
>TRBV7-8|TRBJ2-2
ASSRRTGGSTGELF
>TRBV30|TRBJ1-1
AWMRVNTEAF
>TRBV6-1|TRBJ2-3
ASSESGGTADTQY
>TRBV5-1|TRBJ1-2
ASSLVYQGADYGYT
>TRBV19|TRBJ1-2
ASSFGGDYGYT
>TRBV6-5|TRBJ1-3
ASRRQGAGNTIY
>TRBV2|TRBJ1-3
ASTTRAQGGIFSGNTIY
>TRBV19|TRBJ2-5
ASSGQVKETQY
>TRBV6-2/TRBV6-3|TRBJ1-5
ASSRDRFGTQPQH
>TRBV5-8|TRBJ1-3
ASSRRTVSGNTIY
>TRBV19|TRBJ2-1
ASSTRTKLSSYNEQF
>TRBV9|TRBJ2-2
ASSPTGTATGELF
>TRBV29-1|TRBJ1-2
SVDADEVGYT
>TRBV29-1|TRBJ1-4
SVRRQGGEKLF
>TRBV27|TRBJ1-1
ASSKTGGVKAF
>TRBV2|TRBJ2-2
ASSEERGASGELF
>TRBV18|TRBJ1-2
ASSPGTAETFNYGYT
>TRBV18|TRBJ2-6
ASSPQRTGYFRSGANVLT
>TRBV3-1/TRBV3-2|TRBJ2-7
ASSQWGQPSGEQY
>TRBV9|TRBJ2-2
ASSVGEGQGWELF
>TRBV5-1|TRBJ2-1
ASSLRTRYNEQF
>TRBV27|TRBJ1-6
ASSGTGTGYSPLH
>TRBV4-1|TRBJ1-4
ASSHSPGATNEKLF
>TRBV10-2|TRBJ2-6
ASSESGYSSGANVLT
>TRBV2|TRBJ2-7
ASKGSGGVSYEQY
>TRBV5-6|TRBJ1-3
ASSLRDNSGNTIY
>TRBV19|TRBJ2-1
ASSIDRVSGGYEQF
>TRBV10-1|TRBJ1-1
ASSESSAAEAF
>TRBV6-5|TRBJ2-5
ASRLDFYQETQY
>TRBV11-2|TRBJ1-5
ASRGTGGHQPQH
>TRBV27|TRBJ1-6
ATSPLIDSPLH
>TRBV30|TRBJ2-2
AWNQYTGELF
>TRBV10-3|TRBJ1-2
AISDGPDRAYGYT
>TRBV25-1|TRBJ2-3
ASSEYGGGRITQY
>TRBV5-1|TRBJ2-3
ASSSAGGMTDTQY
>TRBV5-4|TRBJ1-6
ASSSTVARIDNSPLH
>TRBV4-1|TRBJ2-6
ASSQSDRGFTGANVLT
>TRBV2|TRBJ2-1
ASSDLGQASYNEQF
>TRBV30|TRBJ1-2
AWMEEPHGYT
>TRBV2|TRBJ2-2
ASSDLAHGGGELF
>TRBV5-1|TRBJ1-2
ASRPGSPLYGYT
>TRBV5-1|TRBJ2-7
ASSLDGVWTFYEQY
>TRBV3-1/TRBV3-2|TRBJ1-2
ASSRYGGGGSYGYT
>TRBV6-6|TRBJ2-7
ASSYSDEQY
>TRBV9|TRBJ1-4
ASSVTGTINEKLF
>TRBV13|TRBJ2-3
ASSLDRGPPATQY
>TRBV5-6|TRBJ1-2
ASRHARYGGYT
>TRBV2|TRBJ2-7
ASAEGSASYEQY
>TRBV3-1/TRBV3-2|TRBJ2-5
ASSQGTGLETQY
>TRBV2|TRBJ1-1
ASSARTGGHTEAF
>TRBV4-2|TRBJ2-3
ASSQGSSGADTQY
>TRBV9|TRBJ2-2
ASSVTGTPNTGELF
>TRBV6-4|TRBJ1-1
ASSAGTAGSTEAF